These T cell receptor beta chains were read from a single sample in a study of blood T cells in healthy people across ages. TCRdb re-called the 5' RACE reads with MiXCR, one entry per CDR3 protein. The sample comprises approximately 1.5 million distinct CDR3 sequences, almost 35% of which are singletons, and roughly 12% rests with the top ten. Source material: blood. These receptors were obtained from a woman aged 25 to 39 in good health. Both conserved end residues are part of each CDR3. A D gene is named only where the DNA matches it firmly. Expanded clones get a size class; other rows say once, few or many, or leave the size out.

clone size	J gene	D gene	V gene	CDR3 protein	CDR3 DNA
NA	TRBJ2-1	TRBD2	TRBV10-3	CAISERPGLAGDEQFF	TGTGCCATCAGTGAGAGGCCGGGACTAGCGGGAGATGAGCAGTTCTTC
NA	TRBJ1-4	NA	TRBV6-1	CASRSGTTNEKLFF	TGTGCCAGCAGGTCGGGGACAACTAATGAAAAACTGTTTTTT
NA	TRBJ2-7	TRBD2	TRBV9	CASSVELAGFEQYF	TGTGCCAGCAGCGTAGAGCTAGCGGGATTCGAGCAGTACTTC
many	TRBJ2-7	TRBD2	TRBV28	CASSFFTGGSYEQYF	TGTGCCAGCAGTTTTTTTACGGGGGGCTCCTACGAGCAGTACTTC
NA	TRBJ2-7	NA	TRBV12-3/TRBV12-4	CASRNRVPYNEQYF	TGTGCCAGCAGGAACAGGGTACCCTACAATGAGCAGTACTTC
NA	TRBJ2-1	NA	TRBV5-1	CASSLGLTRNNEQFF	TGCGCCAGCAGCTTGGGACTGACCCGAAACAATGAGCAGTTCTTC
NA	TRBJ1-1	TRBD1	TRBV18	CASSPQGTGLNTEAFF	TGTGCCAGCTCACCACAAGGGACAGGCTTGAACACTGAAGCTTTCTTT
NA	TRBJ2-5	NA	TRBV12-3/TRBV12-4	CASSGGTLARGQYF	TGTGCCAGCAGCGGTGGGACTCTTGCTCGCGGGCAGTACTTC
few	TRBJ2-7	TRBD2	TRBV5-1	CASTWGGGGSYEQYF	TGCGCCAGCACCTGGGGGGGTGGAGGCTCCTACGAGCAGTACTTC
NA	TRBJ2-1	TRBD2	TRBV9	CASSVVAGESYNEQFF	TGTGCCAGCAGCGTAGTGGCGGGGGAGTCGTACAATGAGCAGTTCTTC
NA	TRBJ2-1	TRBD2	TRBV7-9	CASSFGRLAGGHNEQFF	TGTGCCAGCAGCTTCGGGAGACTAGCGGGGGGCCACAATGAGCAGTTCTTC
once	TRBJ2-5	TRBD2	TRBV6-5	CASSYLASGGNEQYF	TGTGCCAGCAGTTACTTGGCTAGCGGGGGGAATGAGCAGTACTTC
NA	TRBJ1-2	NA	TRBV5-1	CASAVKGEGYTF	TGCGCCAGTGCCGTGAAGGGGGAAGGCTACACCTTC
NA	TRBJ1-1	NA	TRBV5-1	CASRFADRQTEAFF	TGCGCCAGCAGGTTCGCCGACAGACAGACTGAAGCTTTCTTT
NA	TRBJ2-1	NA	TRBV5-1	CASSLEGVWGYNEQFF	TGCGCCAGCAGCTTGGAGGGAGTATGGGGATACAATGAGCAGTTCTTC
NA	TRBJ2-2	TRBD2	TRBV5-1	CASQPGLAGITGELFF	TGCGCCAGCCAACCGGGACTAGCGGGAATCACCGGGGAGCTGTTTTTT
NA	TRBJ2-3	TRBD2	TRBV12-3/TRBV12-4	CAIEGTAGGRVDTQYF	TGTGCCATCGAGGGAACAGCGGGGGGGCGGGTAGATACGCAGTATTTT
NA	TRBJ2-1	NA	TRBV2	CANGGQGRYNEQFF	TGTGCCAACGGAGGTCAGGGGCGGTACAATGAGCAGTTCTTC
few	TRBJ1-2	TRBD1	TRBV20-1	CSATQGGANYGYTF	TGCAGTGCTACGCAGGGGGGAGCTAACTATGGCTACACCTTC
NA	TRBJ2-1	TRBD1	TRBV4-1	CASSLRGADRDAEQFF	TGCGCCAGCAGCCTCCGAGGGGCTGACAGGGACGCTGAGCAGTTCTTC
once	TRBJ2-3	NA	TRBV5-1	CASNTGQPGGTQYF	TGCGCCAGCAACACAGGACAGCCAGGAGGTACGCAGTATTTT
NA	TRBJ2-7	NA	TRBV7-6	CASSLDAASSYEQYF	TGTGCCAGCAGCTTAGACGCCGCTAGCTCCTACGAGCAGTACTTC
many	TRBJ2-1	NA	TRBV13	CASSWGLGEQFF	TGTGCCAGCAGCTGGGGTTTAGGCGAGCAGTTCTTC
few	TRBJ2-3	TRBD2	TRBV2	CASSEANGAGRTDTQYF	TGTGCCAGCAGTGAAGCGAATGGAGCGGGGAGAACAGATACGCAGTATTTT
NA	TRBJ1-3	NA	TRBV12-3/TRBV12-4	CATAQTGNTIYF	TGTGCCACAGCCCAAACTGGAAACACCATATATTTT
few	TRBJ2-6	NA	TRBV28	CASSFSTRGTGANVLTF	TGTGCCAGCAGTTTTTCGACAAGAGGCACTGGGGCCAACGTCCTGACTTTC
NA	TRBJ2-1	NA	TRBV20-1	CSALERRGPYNEQFF	TGCAGTGCCCTTGAGCGGCGGGGGCCCTACAATGAGCAGTTCTTC
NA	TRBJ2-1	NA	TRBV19	CASSNSYIGEQFF	TGTGCCAGTTCAAATTCCTATATCGGTGAGCAGTTCTTC
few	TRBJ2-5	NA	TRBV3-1	CASSQDPPGRETQYF	TGTGCCAGCAGCCAAGACCCCCCGGGTCGCGAGACCCAGTACTTC
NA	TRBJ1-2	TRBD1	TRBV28	CASSPSTGSGYTF	TGTGCCAGCAGCCCATCGACAGGGTCTGGCTACACCTTC
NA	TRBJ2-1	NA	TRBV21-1	CASRPLLYNEQFF	TGTGCCAGCCGGCCCCTGCTCTACAATGAGCAGTTCTTC
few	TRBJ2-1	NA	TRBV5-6	CASSFYSGPYNEQFF	TGTGCCAGCAGCTTTTATTCGGGACCCTACAATGAGCAGTTCTTC
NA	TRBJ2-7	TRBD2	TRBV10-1	CASLRTSGFYEQYF	TGCGCCAGCCTTAGGACTAGCGGATTTTACGAGCAGTACTTC
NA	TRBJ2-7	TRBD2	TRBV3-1	CASSGSSGTYEQYF	TGTGCCAGCAGCGGTTCTAGCGGAACCTACGAGCAGTACTTC